The 2 T cell receptor beta chains below come from one sample, sequenced in a study of T cell changes during pregnancy in multiple sclerosis. TCRdb keeps only in-frame clones here, not all; method: immunoSEQ multiplex PCR. The table records 40,000 or so clones, around 92% of them present only once. Material: CD8+ T cells from peripheral blood mononuclear cells, obtained after pregnancy. These receptor sequences come from a female donor with multiple sclerosis, enrolled in a pregnancy study.

J is TRBJ2-6 and V is TRBV9, with TRBD1 identical over 8 bases. CDR3 length equals 18 residues. The germline V gene has CDR1 SGDLS and CDR2 YYNGEE. J was trimmed by 0 bases and V by 3 bases; bases with no gene match: 8. CDR3 bases: TGTGCCAGCAGCGACCATCGGACAGGGCGCTCTGGGGCCAACGTCCTGACTTTC. Translation gives CASSDHRTGRSGANVLTF.

DNA for the CDR3: TGTGCCAGCAGCGTCCCGACAGGTTCCGATTGGAACTATGGCTACACCTTC. The encoded protein is CASSVPTGSDWNYGYTF. This chain uses TRBV9 with TRBJ1-2; D is possibly TRBD1 (6 bases). CDR3 size: 17 residues. Per the germline V gene, CDR1 is SGDLS and CDR2 is YYNGEE. V lost 2 bases, J lost 2 bases, and 19 bases lay in between.